This T cell receptor (beta chain) was sequenced during a study of immune cell composition in non-small cell lung cancer. Sequencing was performed with immunoSEQ multiplex PCR; in TCRdb, only in-frame clones are kept and a portion is missing. Here the sample spans about 2,900 clones, approximately 85% being singletons. The CDR3 covers 14 residues. V trimming: 6 bases; J trimming: 4 bases; junction bases outside the gene matches: 5. CDR1 SNHLY and CDR2 FYNNEI come from the germline V gene. This same sample was also part of a study on CD4 T cells in lung cancer. From that second work: Neoantigen-specific CD4+ T-cell clones and TCRs were isolated from blood. Most patients were former smokers with adenocarcinoma or squamous histology.

The TCR comes from a human donor with non-small cell lung cancer. The chain is built from TRBV2 and TRBJ2-5; 10 positions match TRBD1. The sequenced sample was lung tumor tissue. The CDR3 reads CASREGQGRETQYF. For the CDR3, the DNA is TGTGCCAGCAGGGAGGGACAGGGGCGAGAGACCCAGTACTTC.